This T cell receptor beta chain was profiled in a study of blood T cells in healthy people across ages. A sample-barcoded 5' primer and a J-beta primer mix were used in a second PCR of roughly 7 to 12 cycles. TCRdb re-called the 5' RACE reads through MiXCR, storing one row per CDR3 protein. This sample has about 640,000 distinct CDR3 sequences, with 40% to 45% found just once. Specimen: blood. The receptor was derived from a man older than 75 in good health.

The CDR3 sequence is CASSLADGGFWETQYF. The CDR3 DNA reads TGCGCCAGCAGCTTGGCCGACGGCGGTTTTTGGGAGACCCAGTACTTC. V gene TRBV5-1 combines with J gene TRBJ2-5; D gene ambiguous. Germline lookup yields CDR1 SGHRS and CDR2 YFSETQ. The CDR3 covers 16 residues. V was trimmed by 0 bases and J by 5 bases, leaving 17 bases between them.